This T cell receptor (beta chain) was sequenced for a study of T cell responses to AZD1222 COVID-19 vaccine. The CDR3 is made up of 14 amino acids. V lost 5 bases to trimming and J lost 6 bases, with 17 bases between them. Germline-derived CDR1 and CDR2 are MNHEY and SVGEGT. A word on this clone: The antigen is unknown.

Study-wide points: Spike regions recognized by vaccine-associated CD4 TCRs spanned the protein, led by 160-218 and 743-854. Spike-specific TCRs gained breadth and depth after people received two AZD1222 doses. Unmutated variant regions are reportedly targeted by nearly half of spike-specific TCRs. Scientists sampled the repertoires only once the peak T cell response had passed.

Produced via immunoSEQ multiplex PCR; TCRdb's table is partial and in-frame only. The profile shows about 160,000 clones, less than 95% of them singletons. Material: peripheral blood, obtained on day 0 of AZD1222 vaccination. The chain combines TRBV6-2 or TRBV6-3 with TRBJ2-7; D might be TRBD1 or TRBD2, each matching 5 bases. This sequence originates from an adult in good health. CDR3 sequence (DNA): TGTGCCAGCAGTCCGGGGACGGTTAGGAGCGAGCAGTACTTC. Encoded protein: CASSPGTVRSEQYF.